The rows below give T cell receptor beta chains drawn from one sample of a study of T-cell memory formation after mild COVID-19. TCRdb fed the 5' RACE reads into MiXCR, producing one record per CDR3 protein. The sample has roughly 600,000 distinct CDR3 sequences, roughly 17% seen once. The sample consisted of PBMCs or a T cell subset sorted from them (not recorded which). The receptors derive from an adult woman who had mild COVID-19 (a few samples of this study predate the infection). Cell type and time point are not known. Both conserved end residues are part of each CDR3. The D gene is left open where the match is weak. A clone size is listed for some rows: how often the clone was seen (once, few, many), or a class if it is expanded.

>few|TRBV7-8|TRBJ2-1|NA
CASSSSRGNEQFF
TGTGCCAGCAGCTCCTCTAGGGGGAATGAGCAGTTCTTC
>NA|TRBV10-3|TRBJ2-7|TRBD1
CAISGTGDSYEQYF
TGTGCCATCAGCGGGACAGGGGACTCCTACGAGCAGTACTTC
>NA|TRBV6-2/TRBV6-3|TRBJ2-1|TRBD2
CASSYQNAGTSRTNEQFF
TGTGCCAGCAGTTATCAAAACGCCGGGACTAGCCGTACTAATGAGCAGTTCTTC
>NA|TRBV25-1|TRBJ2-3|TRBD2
CASSEYGSGGYTDTQYF
TGTGCCAGCAGTGAATATGGTAGCGGGGGTTACACAGATACGCAGTATTTT
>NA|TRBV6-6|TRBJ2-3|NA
CASSYSGAASTDTQYF
TGTGCCAGCAGTTACAGCGGAGCGGCAAGCACAGATACGCAGTATTTT
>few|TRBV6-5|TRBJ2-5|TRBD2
CASGHSGGAFGETQYF
TGTGCCAGCGGTCATAGCGGGGGGGCCTTTGGGGAGACCCAGTACTTC
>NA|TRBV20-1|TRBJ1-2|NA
CSARTPGTLANYGYTF
TGCAGTGCTCGTACCCCAGGGACACTAGCGAACTATGGCTACACCTTC
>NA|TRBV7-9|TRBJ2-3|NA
CASSPGFALSTDTQYF
TGTGCCAGCAGCCCCGGTTTTGCCCTGAGCACAGATACGCAGTATTTT
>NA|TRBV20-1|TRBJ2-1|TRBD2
CSASNGTSSYNEQFF
TGCAGTGCGTCCAACGGGACTAGCTCCTACAATGAGCAGTTCTTC
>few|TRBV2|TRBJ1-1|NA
CASSEQEAYTEAFF
TGTGCCAGCAGTGAACAGGAGGCCTACACTGAAGCTTTCTTT
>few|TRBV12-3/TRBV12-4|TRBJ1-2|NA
CASSLDAYGYTF
TGTGCCAGCAGTTTGGATGCCTATGGCTACACCTTC
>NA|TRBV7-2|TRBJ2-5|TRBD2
CASSSTSYQETQYF
TGTGCCAGCAGCTCGACTAGCTATCAAGAGACCCAGTACTTC
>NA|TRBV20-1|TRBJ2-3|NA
CSARVRRTDTQYF
TGCAGTGCTAGGGTCCGACGCACAGATACGCAGTATTTT
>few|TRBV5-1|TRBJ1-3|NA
CASSSPGGFFSGNTIYF
TGCGCCAGCAGCTCGCCCGGGGGTTTCTTCTCTGGAAACACCATATATTTT
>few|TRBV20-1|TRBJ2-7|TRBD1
CSAAGTGKGSYEQYF
TGCAGTGCGGCCGGGACAGGGAAGGGCTCCTACGAGCAGTACTTC
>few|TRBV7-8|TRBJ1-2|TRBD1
CASSLGPDRGIHGYTF
TGTGCCAGCAGCTTGGGCCCTGACAGGGGCATCCATGGCTACACCTTC
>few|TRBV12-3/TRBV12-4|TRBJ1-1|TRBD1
CASSFRSGGYTEAFF
TGTGCCAGCAGTTTTAGGTCAGGGGGCTACACTGAAGCTTTCTTT
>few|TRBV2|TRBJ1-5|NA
CASTGDGNQPQHF
TGTGCCAGCACAGGGGATGGCAATCAGCCCCAGCATTTT
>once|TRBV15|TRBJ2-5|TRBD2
CATKLANQETQYF
TGTGCCACCAAACTAGCGAACCAAGAGACCCAGTACTTC
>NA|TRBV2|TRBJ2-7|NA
CASSGRTGQEQYF
TGTGCCAGCAGTGGGAGAACAGGACAGGAGCAGTACTTC
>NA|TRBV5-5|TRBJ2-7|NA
CASSLATGGKFYEQYF
TGTGCCAGCAGTCTAGCGACAGGCGGTAAATTCTACGAGCAGTACTTC
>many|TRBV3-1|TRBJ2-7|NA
CASSQVHEQYF
TGTGCCAGCAGCCAAGTCCACGAGCAGTACTTC
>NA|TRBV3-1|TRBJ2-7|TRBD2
CASSQDYGTSGRLEQYF
TGTGCCAGCAGCCAAGACTATGGGACTAGCGGGAGACTGGAGCAGTACTTC
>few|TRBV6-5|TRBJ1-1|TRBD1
CASSNRDRGHRSDTEAFF
TGTGCCAGCAGTAACCGGGACAGGGGGCATCGTTCGGACACTGAAGCTTTCTTT
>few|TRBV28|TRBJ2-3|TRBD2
CASSLKTSGSGTQYF
TGTGCCAGCAGTTTGAAGACTAGCGGGAGTGGTACGCAGTATTTT
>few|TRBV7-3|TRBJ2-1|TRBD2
CASSRVLAGGPYNEQFF
TGTGCCAGCAGCCGCGTCTTAGCGGGGGGTCCCTACAATGAGCAGTTCTTC
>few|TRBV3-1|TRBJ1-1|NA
CASSQGQALSEAFF
TGTGCCAGCAGCCAAGGACAGGCTCTTTCGGAAGCTTTCTTT
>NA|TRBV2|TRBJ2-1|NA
CASSAGLLSSFF
TGTGCCAGCAGTGCGGGGCTTTTGTCGTCGTTCTTC
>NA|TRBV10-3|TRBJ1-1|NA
CAIRSRGLDSPRTEAFF
TGTGCCATCAGAAGCAGGGGATTGGATTCTCCCCGCACTGAAGCTTTCTTT
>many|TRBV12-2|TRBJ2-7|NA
CASRLARFERESSYEQYF
TGTGCAAGTCGCTTAGCGCGGTTCGAGCGGGAAAGCTCCTACGAGCAGTACTTC
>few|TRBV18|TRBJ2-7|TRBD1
CASSLSGDRGEQYF
TGTGCCAGCTCACTTAGCGGAGACAGGGGGGAGCAGTACTTC
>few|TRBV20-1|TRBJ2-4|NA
CSASTGGANIQYF
TGCAGTGCCAGTACAGGGGGGGCGAACATTCAGTACTTC
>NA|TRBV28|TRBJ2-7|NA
CASSFHSLGTPYEQYF
TGTGCCAGCAGTTTCCATAGTTTGGGTACCCCCTACGAGCAGTACTTC
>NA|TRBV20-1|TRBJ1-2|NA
CSASQTYLGGYGYTF
TGCAGTGCTAGTCAGACATACTTGGGGGGCTATGGCTACACCTTC